This T cell receptor beta chain came from a study of OX40 agonist ivuxolimab in advanced cancers. Study background: The treatment was a fully human IgG2 OX40 agonist, ivuxolimab.

Points from the study as a whole: At doses 0.1 to 3.0 mg/kg, CD4+ and CD8+ clones expanded. Fewer expanded clones were found on average in CD4+ than in CD8+ T cells.

Germline-derived CDR1 and CDR2 are MNHNS and SASEGT. Trimming left V 1 base short and J 4 bases short, with 13 bases between. The CDR3 covers 15 residues. The sample holds one count of this clone. Its antigen is currently unknown. Libraries were prepared by immunoSEQ multiplex PCR; TCRdb keeps only in-frame clonotypes and omits some of them. The sample has 70,000 or so clones; 87% are singletons. The V call is TRBV6-1, the J call TRBJ2-5; TRBD1 is a possible D gene (5 bases). The TCR comes from an adult with an advanced solid tumor such as melanoma, head and neck, liver or kidney cancer. This specimen was CD4+ or CD8+ T cells sorted from blood, taken in a trial of the OX40 agonist ivuxolimab. CDR3 region: CASSEGQSWGETQYF. The CDR3 DNA sequence: TGTGCCAGCAGTGAAGGACAGTCCTGGGGAGAGACCCAGTACTTC.